This T cell receptor beta chain was documented in a study of T-cell reconstitution after alpha-beta-depleted transplantation in children. The V and J ends lost 5 bases and 1 base, in that order; junction bases with no gene match: 4. Looked up from germline, CDR1 is DFQATT and CDR2 is SNEGSKA (reference sequence). The CDR3 has 14 amino acids. Researchers prepared the TCRbeta library using unique molecular identifiers, the study reports. TCRdb reanalysed the PCR reads using MiXCR and keeps one entry per CDR3 protein. The repertoire has 240,000 or so distinct CDR3 sequences, 9.5% to 15% of them found once; the top ten carry roughly 2.6%. This clonotype was seen ten or more times.

The chain employs TRBV20-1 and TRBJ2-7, with 11 bases fitting TRBD2. Specimen: PBMCs from the stem cell graft donor, collected from the stem cell graft. The sequence was collected from a human donor who donated a stem cell graft to a child with acute lymphoblastic leukemia. CDR3 coding DNA: TGCAGTGCTGCACGACTAGCGGGATCCTACGAGCAGTACTTC. This translates into CSAARLAGSYEQYF.